This is a list of T cell receptor beta chains from one sample in a study of cytomegalovirus exposure and HLA in healthy donors. The method was immunoSEQ multiplex PCR; TCRdb's version includes in-frame clones alone and lacks a portion of them. The sample carries 190,000 or so clones, roughly four fifths recorded once. What was sequenced was PBMCs. These TCRs come from a man aged 50 to 59 in good health and CMV-seronegative. Each CDR3 is given with its conserved first and last residue. Each record gives: clone size, V gene, D gene, CDR3 protein. The D gene is left open where the match is weak. Clone size is shown for a subset of rows, as once, few, many or a class of expanded clone.

few,TRBV4-1,TRBD2,CASSPLILRESTDTQYF
.,TRBV27,TRBD2,CASSLGSGRATGELFF
.,TRBV28,.,CASMQRRYYNEQFF
few,TRBV4-1,TRBD1,CASSQLLTGSSYEQYF
.,TRBV27,TRBD2,CASSWGLAGTIRNEQFF
once,TRBV7-2,.,CASSFRVQNSGNTIYF
.,TRBV5-1,.,CASSQDRGSEKLFF
.,TRBV12-5,.,CASGLDRNYGYTF
.,TRBV29-1,.,CSYTRIDGRGTEAFF
.,TRBV6-5,TRBD2,CASGKREGRQYF
once,TRBV19,TRBD2,CACRLAGSTDTQYF
.,TRBV10-3,.,CAISDTAHTSYEQYF
.,TRBV6-1,.,CASTKAFF
.,TRBV9,.,CASSARGHSNGYTF
once,TRBV9,.,CASSVARTSGEQYF
.,TRBV11-2,.,CASSPIKKSTYEQYF
.,TRBV4-2,TRBD2,CASSQALTGGQETQYF
.,TRBV28,.,CASSLWGAGDQPQHF
.,TRBV7-9,.,CASSLQYEQYF
.,TRBV28,TRBD1,CASSSLGQGDDYGYTF
.,TRBV6-5,.,CASSYSEGSEQYF
.,TRBV7-6,.,CASGAPLGTQDNSPLHF
.,TRBV6-1,TRBD1,CASRTQGAGGELFF
.,TRBV19,TRBD2,CASSIATGGPRNIQYF
.,TRBV28,.,CASSYPAGVGSGNTIYF
.,TRBV5-6,.,CASSSYRGGRQYF
.,TRBV6-6,TRBD1,CASRKTGTVNEFGYTF
.,TRBV5-1,.,CASSTSGTPEKLFF
few,TRBV6-1,TRBD1,CASGDRGWYEQYF
.,TRBV6-5,TRBD2,CASSYKLAGLNEQFF
.,TRBV28,.,CATHAQDNSPLHF
.,TRBV6-4,.,CASSVEGGETQYF
.,TRBV6-6,.,CASRMGQNNYGYTF
.,TRBV7-3,.,CASSLGGIYNEQFF
.,TRBV4-3,TRBD1,CASSLTWTGYTDTQYF
once,TRBV6-1,.,CASGGTRSTYEQYF
.,TRBV6-1,TRBD2,CAGGLAAHNEQFF
.,TRBV19,.,CASSGPRGWSNEKLFF
.,TRBV5-1,TRBD1,CASSSGDRGGLRYTEAFF
.,TRBV7-6,TRBD1,CASSLGGQGHQPQHF
.,TRBV6-1,.,CASRETGLAKNIQYF
.,TRBV7-8,.,CASSLSLLNNEQFF
.,TRBV10-3,TRBD1,CAISEPGQGSGDAFF
once,TRBV7-8,.,CASRLNSYEQYF
.,TRBV7-3,TRBD1,CASSPEPGQPTDTQYF
.,TRBV7-2,.,CASSHPTRGSYEQYF
.,TRBV30,TRBD1,CAWGDRAYGYTF
.,TRBV15,.,CATSRDPGSEAFF
.,TRBV5-1,TRBD2,CASRRWTSVQETQYF
.,TRBV7-9,.,CASSYRSYEQYF
.,TRBV11-1,TRBD2,CASSWELAGGGETQYF